This T cell receptor beta chain stems from a study of identical twins. This clonotype came up a few times. Its antigen is currently unknown. V gave up 0 bases and J gave up 4 bases; unmatched junction bases: 20. Germline V gene sequence: CDR1 SGHRS, CDR2 YFSETQ. CDR3 length equals 21 residues. TCRdb used MiXCR to reprocess the 5' RACE reads, holding one entry per CDR3 protein. The table lists 1.5 million to 2 million distinct CDR3 sequences, more than 30% of them singletons, with around 0.3% in the top ten. Findings of the study overall: In monozygotic twins, models underestimated the sharing of out-of-frame TCR alpha.

Material for sequencing was cord blood. The TCR comes from a newborn girl in good health. The J gene is TRBJ2-3, the V gene TRBV5-1; TRBD2 aligns across 10 bases. The CDR3 region has the DNA TGCGCCAGCAGCTTGGACGTCGTTGACGGCCTAATAGCGGGAGGTGCAGATACGCAGTATTTT. It specifies CASSLDVVDGLIAGGADTQYF.